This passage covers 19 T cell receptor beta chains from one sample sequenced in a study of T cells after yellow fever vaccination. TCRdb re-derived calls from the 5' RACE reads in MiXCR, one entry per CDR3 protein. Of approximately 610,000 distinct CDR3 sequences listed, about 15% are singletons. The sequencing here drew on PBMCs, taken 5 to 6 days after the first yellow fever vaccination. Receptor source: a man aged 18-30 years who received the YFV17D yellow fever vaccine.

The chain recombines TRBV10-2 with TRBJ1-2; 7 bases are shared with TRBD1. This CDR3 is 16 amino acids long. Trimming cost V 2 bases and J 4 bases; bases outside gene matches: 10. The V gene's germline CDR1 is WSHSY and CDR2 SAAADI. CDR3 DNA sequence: TGCGCCAGCAGTGAGCCGACAGGGCGGACATTCTATGGCTACACCTTC. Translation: CASSEPTGRTFYGYTF.

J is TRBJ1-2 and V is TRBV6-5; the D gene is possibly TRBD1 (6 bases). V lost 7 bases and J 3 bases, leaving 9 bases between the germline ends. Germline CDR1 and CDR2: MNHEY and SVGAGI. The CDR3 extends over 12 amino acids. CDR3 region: CASKGVDYGYTF. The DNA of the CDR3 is TGTGCCAGCAAGGGGGTAGACTATGGCTACACCTTC.

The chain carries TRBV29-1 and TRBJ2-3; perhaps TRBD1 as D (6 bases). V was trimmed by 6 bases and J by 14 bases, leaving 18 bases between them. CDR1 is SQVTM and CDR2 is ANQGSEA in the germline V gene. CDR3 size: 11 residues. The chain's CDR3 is CSVERGQSGYF. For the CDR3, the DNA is TGCAGCGTCGAAAGGGGACAAAGCGGGTATTTT.

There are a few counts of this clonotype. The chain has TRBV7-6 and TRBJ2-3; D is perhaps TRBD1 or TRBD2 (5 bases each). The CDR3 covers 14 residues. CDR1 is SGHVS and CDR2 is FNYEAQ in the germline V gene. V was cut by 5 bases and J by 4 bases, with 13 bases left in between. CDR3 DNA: TGTGCCAGCAGCGCAGGGCCGGGGCCAGATACGCAGTATTTT. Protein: CASSAGPGPDTQYF.

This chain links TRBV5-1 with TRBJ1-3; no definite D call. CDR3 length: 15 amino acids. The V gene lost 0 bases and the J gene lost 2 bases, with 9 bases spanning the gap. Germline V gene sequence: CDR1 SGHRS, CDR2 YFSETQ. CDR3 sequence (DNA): TGCGCCAGCAGCTTGGAGGCCGGCACTGGAAACACCATATATTTT. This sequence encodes CASSLEAGTGNTIYF.

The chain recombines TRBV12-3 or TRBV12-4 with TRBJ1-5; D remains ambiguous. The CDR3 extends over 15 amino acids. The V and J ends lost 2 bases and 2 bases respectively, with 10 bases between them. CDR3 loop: CASSLNLGGNQPQHF. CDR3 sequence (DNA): TGTGCCAGCAGTTTAAACCTGGGAGGCAATCAGCCCCAGCATTTT.

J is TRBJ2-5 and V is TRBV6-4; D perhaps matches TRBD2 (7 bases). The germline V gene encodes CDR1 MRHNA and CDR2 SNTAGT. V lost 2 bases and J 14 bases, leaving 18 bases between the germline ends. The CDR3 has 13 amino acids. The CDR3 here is CASSDDWEGGPYF. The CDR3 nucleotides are TGTGCCAGCAGTGACGATTGGGAGGGGGGCCCCTACTTC.

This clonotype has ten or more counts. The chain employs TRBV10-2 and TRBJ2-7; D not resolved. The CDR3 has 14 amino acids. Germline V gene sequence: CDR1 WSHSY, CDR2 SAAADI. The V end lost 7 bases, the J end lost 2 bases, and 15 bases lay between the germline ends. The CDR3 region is CASNTGSRAYEQYF. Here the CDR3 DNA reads TGCGCCAGCAATACCGGGTCTCGAGCCTACGAGCAGTACTTC.

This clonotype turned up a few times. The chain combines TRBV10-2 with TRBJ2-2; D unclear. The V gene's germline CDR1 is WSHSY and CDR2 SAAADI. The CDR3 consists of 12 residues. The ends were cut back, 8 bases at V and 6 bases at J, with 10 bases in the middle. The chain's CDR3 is CASELESGELFF. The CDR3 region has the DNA TGCGCCAGCGAGTTAGAGTCCGGGGAGCTGTTTTTT.

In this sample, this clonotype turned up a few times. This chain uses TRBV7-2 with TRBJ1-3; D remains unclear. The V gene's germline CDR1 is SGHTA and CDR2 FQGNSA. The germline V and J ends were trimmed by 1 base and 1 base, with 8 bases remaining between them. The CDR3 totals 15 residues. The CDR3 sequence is CASSLEYLSGNTIYF. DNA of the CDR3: TGTGCCAGCAGCTTAGAATACCTATCTGGAAACACCATATATTTT.

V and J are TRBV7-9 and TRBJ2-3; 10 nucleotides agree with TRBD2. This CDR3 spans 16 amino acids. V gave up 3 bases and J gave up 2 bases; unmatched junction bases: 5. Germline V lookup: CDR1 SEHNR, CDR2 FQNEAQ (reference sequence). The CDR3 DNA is TGTGCCAGCAGCTTCCCAGCGGGGGGGGTCACAGATACGCAGTATTTT. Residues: CASSFPAGGVTDTQYF.

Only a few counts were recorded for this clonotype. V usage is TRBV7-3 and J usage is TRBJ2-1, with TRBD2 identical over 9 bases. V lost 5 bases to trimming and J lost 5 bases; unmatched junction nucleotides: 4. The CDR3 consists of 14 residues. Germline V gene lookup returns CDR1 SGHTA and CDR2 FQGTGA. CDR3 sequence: CASSRSGGDNEQFF. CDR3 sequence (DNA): TGTGCCAGCAGCCGTAGCGGGGGAGACAATGAGCAGTTCTTC.

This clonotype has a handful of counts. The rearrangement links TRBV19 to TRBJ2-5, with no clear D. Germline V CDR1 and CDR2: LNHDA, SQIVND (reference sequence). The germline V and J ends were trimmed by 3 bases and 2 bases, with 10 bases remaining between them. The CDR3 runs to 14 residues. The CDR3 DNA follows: TGTGCCAGTAGTATGGAATCCTGGCAAGAGACCCAGTACTTC. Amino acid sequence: CASSMESWQETQYF.

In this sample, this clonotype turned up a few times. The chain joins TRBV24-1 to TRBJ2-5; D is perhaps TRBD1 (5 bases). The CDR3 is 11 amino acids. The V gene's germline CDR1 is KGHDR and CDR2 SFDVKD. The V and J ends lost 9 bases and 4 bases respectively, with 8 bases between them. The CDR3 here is CATGRGETQYF. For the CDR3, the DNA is TGTGCCACCGGAAGGGGAGAGACCCAGTACTTC.

The CDR3 here is CATSRDLQGAGELFF. The CDR3 nucleotides are TGTGCCACCAGCAGAGATTTACAGGGCGCCGGGGAGCTGTTTTTT. The chain has TRBV15 and TRBJ2-2; the D gene is possibly TRBD1 (6 bases). The CDR3 is made up of 15 amino acids. V gave up 0 bases and J gave up 6 bases, with 11 bases separating them. Germline V lookup: CDR1 LNHNV, CDR2 YYDKDF (reference sequence).

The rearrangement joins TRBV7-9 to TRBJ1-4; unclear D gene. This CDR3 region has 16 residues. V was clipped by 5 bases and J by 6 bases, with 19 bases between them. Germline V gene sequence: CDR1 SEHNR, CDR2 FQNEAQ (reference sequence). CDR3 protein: CASSPEDGVRYEKLFF. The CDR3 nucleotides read TGTGCCAGCAGCCCAGAAGACGGAGTCCGTTATGAAAAACTGTTTTTT.

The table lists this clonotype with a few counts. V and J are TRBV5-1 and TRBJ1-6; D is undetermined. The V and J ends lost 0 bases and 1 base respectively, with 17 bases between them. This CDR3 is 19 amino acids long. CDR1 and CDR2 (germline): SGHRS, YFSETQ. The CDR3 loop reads CASSLDMSASKSYNSPLHF. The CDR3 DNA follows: TGCGCCAGCAGCTTGGACATGTCGGCTTCTAAGTCCTATAATTCACCCCTCCACTTT.

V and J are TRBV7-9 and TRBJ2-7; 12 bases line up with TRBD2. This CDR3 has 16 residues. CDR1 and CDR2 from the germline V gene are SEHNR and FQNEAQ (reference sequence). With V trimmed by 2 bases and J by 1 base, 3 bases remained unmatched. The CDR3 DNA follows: TGTGCCAGCAGCTTATCGACTAGCGGGGGATCCTACGAGCAGTACTTC. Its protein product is CASSLSTSGGSYEQYF. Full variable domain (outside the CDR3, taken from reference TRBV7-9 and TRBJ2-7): DTGVSQNPRHKITKRGQNVTFRCDPISEHNRLYWYRQTLGQGPEFLTYFQNEAQLEKSRLLSDRFSAERPKGSFSTLEIQRTEQGDSAMYLCASSLSTSGGSYEQYFGPGTRLTVT.

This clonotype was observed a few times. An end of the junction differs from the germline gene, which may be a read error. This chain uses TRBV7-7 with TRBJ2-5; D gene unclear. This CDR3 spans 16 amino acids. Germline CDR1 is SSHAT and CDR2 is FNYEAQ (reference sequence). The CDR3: CASSLGIFGSQETQYF. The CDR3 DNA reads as TGTGCTAGCAGCTTAGGGATCTTCGGCAGTCAAGAGACCCAGTACTTC.